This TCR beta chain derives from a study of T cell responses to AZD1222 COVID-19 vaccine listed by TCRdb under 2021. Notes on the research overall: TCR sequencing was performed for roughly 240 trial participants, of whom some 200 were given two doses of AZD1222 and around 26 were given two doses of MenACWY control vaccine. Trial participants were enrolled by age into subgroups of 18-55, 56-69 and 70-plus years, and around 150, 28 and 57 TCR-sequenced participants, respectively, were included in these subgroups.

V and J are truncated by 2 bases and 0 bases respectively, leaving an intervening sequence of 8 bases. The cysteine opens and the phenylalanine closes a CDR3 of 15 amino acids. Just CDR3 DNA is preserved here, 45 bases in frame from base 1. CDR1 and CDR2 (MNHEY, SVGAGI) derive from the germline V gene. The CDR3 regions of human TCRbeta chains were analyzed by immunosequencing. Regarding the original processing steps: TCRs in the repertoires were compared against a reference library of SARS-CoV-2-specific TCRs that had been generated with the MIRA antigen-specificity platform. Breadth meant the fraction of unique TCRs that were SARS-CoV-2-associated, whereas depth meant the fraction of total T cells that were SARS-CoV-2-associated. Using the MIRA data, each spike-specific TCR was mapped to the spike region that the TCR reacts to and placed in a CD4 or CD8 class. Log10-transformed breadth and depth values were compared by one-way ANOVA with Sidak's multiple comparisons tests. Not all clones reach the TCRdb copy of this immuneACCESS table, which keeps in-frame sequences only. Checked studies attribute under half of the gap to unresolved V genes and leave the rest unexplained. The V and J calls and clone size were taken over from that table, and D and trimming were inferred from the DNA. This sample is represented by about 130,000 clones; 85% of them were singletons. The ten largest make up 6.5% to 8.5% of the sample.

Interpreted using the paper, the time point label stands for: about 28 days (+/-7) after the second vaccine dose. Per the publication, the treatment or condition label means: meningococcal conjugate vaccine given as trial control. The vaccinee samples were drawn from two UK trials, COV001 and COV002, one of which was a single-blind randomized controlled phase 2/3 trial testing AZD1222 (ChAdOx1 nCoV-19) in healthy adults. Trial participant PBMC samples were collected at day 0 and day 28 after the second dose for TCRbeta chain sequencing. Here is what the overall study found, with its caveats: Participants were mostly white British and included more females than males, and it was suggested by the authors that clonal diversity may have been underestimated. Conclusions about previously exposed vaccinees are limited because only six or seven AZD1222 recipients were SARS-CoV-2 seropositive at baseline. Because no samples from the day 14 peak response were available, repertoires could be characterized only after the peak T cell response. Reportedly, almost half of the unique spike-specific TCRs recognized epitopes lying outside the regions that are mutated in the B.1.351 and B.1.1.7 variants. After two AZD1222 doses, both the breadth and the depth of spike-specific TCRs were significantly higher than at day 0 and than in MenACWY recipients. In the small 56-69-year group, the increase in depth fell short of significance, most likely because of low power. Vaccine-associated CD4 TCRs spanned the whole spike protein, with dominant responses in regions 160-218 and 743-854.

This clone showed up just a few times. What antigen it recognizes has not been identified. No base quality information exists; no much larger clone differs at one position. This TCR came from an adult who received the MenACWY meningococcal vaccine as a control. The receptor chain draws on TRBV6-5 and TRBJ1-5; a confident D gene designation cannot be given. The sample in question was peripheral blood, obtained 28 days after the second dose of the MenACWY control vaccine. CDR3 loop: CASSYGQYSNQPQHF. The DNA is TGTGCCAGCAGTTACGGCCAGTATAGCAATCAGCCCCAGCATTTT.